This T cell receptor (beta chain) was documented in a study of glioma-infiltrating T cells. Using RNA template, CDR3s of TCR alpha and beta were amplified with iRepertoire arm-PCR. TCRdb itself ran the multiplex PCR reads through MiXCR, one entry per CDR3 protein. Of approximately 190,000 distinct CDR3 sequences listed, 30% to 40% were seen once; the top ten hold just over 20%. On this clonotype: Antigen specificity is unknown. A much larger clone sits a single nucleotide away, making a read error possible.

Study results and limitations: CDR3 overlap between tissue and blood was very small. Gliomas, especially low-grade, showed above-expected tissue-blood divergence; non-neoplastic patients showed below.

Germline V gene sequence: CDR1 SGHVS, CDR2 FNYEAQ. The CDR3 covers 16 residues. With 5 bases removed from V and 4 bases from J, the gap between germline ends came to 20 bases. This clonotype originated in a human donor with low-grade glioma or glioblastoma, undergoing nonglioma brain surgery, or in good health (not recorded which). The sequenced sample was glioma tissue, nonneoplastic brain tissue, or PBMCs (not recorded which). The chain links TRBV7-6 to TRBJ1-2, with a weak D call TRBD1 (5 bases). CDR3 bases: TGTGCCAGCAGCCTTAGTTACAGGTTAACGCTCTATGGCTACACCTTC. Its translation is CASSLSYRLTLYGYTF. Full variable domain (missing parts from reference TRBV7-6 and TRBJ1-2): GAGVSQSPRYKVTKRGQDVALRCDPISGHVSLYWYRQALGQGPEFLTYFNYEAQQDKSGLPNDRFSAERPEGSISTLTIQRTEQRDSAMYRCASSLSYRLTLYGYTFGSGTRLTVV.